This T cell receptor beta chain was observed in a study of early T cells in non-severe SARS-CoV-2 infection. Study-level background: RNA in bulk from unsorted whole blood was sequenced, and chains were unpaired.

J was trimmed by 8 bases and V by 3 bases; bases with no gene match: 11. Germline loops: CDR1 LGHDT, CDR2 YNNKEL (reference sequence). The CDR3 totals 16 residues. The study's findings and limits: Matches to VDJdb favored anti-spike CD8 responses and missed private and CD4 specificities.

This clonotype has just a few counts. What it recognizes is unknown. cDNA molecules, individually, were tagged with unique molecular identifiers. TCRdb re-called the 5' RACE reads with MiXCR, one entry per CDR3 protein. The sample lists approximately 69,000 distinct CDR3 sequences, about 10% seen once, with more than 5.5% in the top ten. The chain is built from TRBV3-1 and TRBJ2-1, with TRBD1 matching over 9 bases. Material: whole blood. This sequence was found in an adult who was a healthcare worker with PCR-confirmed SARS-CoV-2 infection or an uninfected control (not recorded which). The CDR3 region has the DNA TGTGCCAGCAGCCATTACAGGGGGCTTCGTAACGATGAGCAGTTCTTC. Its translation: CASSHYRGLRNDEQFF.